Listed below are T cell receptor beta chains from one sample, sequenced in a study of blood T cell repertoires in COVID-19. Assay: immunoSEQ multiplex PCR; the TCRdb copy retains only in-frame clones and omits some. The data contain more than 450,000 clones, 87% of them seen just once; the ten biggest clones take up 0.7%. Sequencing was performed on PBMCs or T cells enriched from blood (not recorded which). These receptors originate from a woman under 30 who had recovered from COVID-19. Both conserved end residues are trimmed from each CDR3. Each record gives: V gene, CDR3 length, D gene, J gene, CDR3 protein. D genes are given only for firm matches.

>TRBV6-2/TRBV6-3|14|TRBD2|TRBJ2-3
ASSSRGGGATDTQY
>TRBV28|12|TRBD1|TRBJ1-2
ASSLDRGGRGYT
>TRBV27|13|-|TRBJ2-1
ASSYGEVSYNEQF
>TRBV30|12|-|TRBJ1-2
TSMRVQGFNGYT
>TRBV5-4|14|TRBD1|TRBJ2-2
ASSIRDRGWTGELF
>TRBV27|13|-|TRBJ1-5
ASSLVPRGNQPQH
>TRBV11-2|11|-|TRBJ1-4
ASSARTGEKLF
>TRBV28|14|-|TRBJ1-2
ASSSPGQQINYGYT
>TRBV3-1/TRBV3-2|11|-|TRBJ1-6
ASSQAAGSPLH
>TRBV28|15|-|TRBJ1-6
ASSLGVGGAANSPLH
>TRBV11-2|13|-|TRBJ1-2
ASSSWTESNYGYT
>TRBV15|15|-|TRBJ1-5
ATSRDRNNPGRQPQH
>TRBV4-1|15|TRBD1|TRBJ2-1
ASSHKLQGDPYNEQF
>TRBV7-8|14|-|TRBJ2-3
ASSPPESVGTDTQY